Sequencing of this TCR beta chain was carried out in a study of OX40 agonist ivuxolimab in advanced cancers. Trimming took 5 bases from V and 2 from J, leaving 18 bases between them. The CDR3 has 16 residues. Germline CDR1 reads SGHTA; CDR2 reads FQGNSA. This table comes from immunoSEQ multiplex PCR, and its TCRdb copy is limited to in-frame clones, with some not included. The table includes about 87,000 clones, 87% detected once. V usage is TRBV7-2 and J usage is TRBJ2-5; either TRBD1 or TRBD2 may fit D (5 bases each). This clonotype was sampled from an adult with an advanced solid tumor such as melanoma, head and neck, liver or kidney cancer. The sequenced sample was CD4+ or CD8+ T cells sorted from blood, obtained in a trial of the OX40 agonist ivuxolimab. The chain's CDR3 is CASSTSGTPGQETQYF. CDR3 DNA sequence: TGTGCCAGCAGCACCTCCGGGACCCCGGGGCAAGAGACCCAGTACTTC.